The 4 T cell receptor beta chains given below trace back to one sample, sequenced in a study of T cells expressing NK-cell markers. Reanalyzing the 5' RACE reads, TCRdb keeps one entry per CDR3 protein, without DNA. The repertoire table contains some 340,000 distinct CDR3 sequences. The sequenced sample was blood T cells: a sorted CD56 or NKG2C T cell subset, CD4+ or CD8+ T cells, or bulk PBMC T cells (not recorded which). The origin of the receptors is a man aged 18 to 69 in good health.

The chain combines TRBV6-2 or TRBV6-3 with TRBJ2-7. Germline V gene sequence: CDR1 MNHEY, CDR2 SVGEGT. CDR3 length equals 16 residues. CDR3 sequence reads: CASRRVPTGRSYEQYF.

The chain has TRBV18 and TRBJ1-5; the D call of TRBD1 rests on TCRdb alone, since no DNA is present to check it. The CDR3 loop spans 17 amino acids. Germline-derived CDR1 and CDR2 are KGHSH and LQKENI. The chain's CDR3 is CASSPRAGGRDNQPQHF.

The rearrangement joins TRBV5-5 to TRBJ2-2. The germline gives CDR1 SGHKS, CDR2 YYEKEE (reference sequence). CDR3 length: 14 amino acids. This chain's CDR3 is CASSLQVNTGELFF.

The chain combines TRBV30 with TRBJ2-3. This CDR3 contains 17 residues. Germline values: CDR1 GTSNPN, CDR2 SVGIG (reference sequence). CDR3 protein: CAWSVQSGAFSLDTQYF.